This T cell receptor (beta chain) comes out of a study of cytomegalovirus exposure and HLA in healthy donors. Study-level background: A data release that came early held 80 million or so unique TCRs from HLA-typed donors.

PCR amplification relied on 60 Vbeta primers (plus 13 Jbeta primers). Sequenced by immunoSEQ multiplex PCR; TCRdb stores in-frame clones only, minus some. Of around 150,000 clones in the sample, 70% to 80% were seen once. The CDR3 contains 16 residues. Germline trimming cut 3 bases from V and 2 bases from J; bases unmatched to any gene: 8. Germline CDR1 MDHEN, CDR2 SYDVKM. In this sample, this clone turned up a few times. The source material was PBMCs. The TCR sequence derives from a man aged 35 to 55 in good health and CMV-seropositive. The chain combines TRBV28 with TRBJ1-2; TRBD1 agrees at 8 bases. DNA of the CDR3: TGTGCCAGCAGTTTGTTTGCAGGGGGCGAAAACTATGGCTACACCTTC. The encoded protein is CASSLFAGGENYGYTF.